Presented here are 23 T cell receptor beta chains from one specimen sequenced in a study of blood T cell repertoires in COVID-19. Clones were sequenced by immunoSEQ multiplex PCR, and TCRdb holds only the in-frame ones, with some missing. This table has tens of thousands of clones, roughly 79% appearing once. What was sequenced was peripheral blood. The receptors here all came from an elderly woman with COVID-19, enrolled during active disease.

This sequence joins TRBV28 and TRBJ2-1, with 10 bases matching TRBD2. Germline V gene data show CDR1 as MDHEN and CDR2 as SYDVKM. The length of the CDR3 is 13 residues. V dropped 8 bases and J dropped 7; count of bases not matched to a gene: 5. The CDR3 region is CASRSGRANEQFF. The DNA for the CDR3 is TGTGCCAGCCGGAGCGGGAGGGCAAATGAGCAGTTCTTC.

The chain links TRBV21-1 to TRBJ2-4; the table's D call TRBD2 went unverified against the DNA. TRBV21-1 is given as a pseudogene. This CDR3 has 20 residues. The CDR3 sequence: CASSKGVAPARLMAKNIQYF. CDR3 nucleotides: TGTGCCAGCAGCAAAGGGGTAGCACCGGCACGGCTTATGGCCAAAAACATTCAGTACTTC.

This sequence joins TRBV18 and TRBJ1-5, with 8 bases aligning to TRBD1. Germline V gene data show CDR1 as KGHSH and CDR2 as LQKENI. With 4 bases clipped from V and 6 bases from J, the junction kept 8 bases outside the gene matches. The CDR3 spans 15 residues. The CDR3 DNA reads TGTGCCAGCTCACAGGACAGGGTAACCGTTCAGCCCCAGCATTTT. Translation: CASSQDRVTVQPQHF.

This clone was counted a single time. The chain recombines TRBV5-1 with TRBJ1-1, with D uncertain. Trimming took 0 bases from V and 3 from J, leaving 12 bases between them. Per the germline V gene, CDR1 is SGHRS and CDR2 is YFSETQ. The CDR3 is 15 residues long. CDR3: CASSLGAMMDTEAFF. The CDR3 nucleotides read TGCGCCAGCAGCTTGGGGGCCATGATGGACACTGAAGCTTTCTTT. The full variable domain, its missing parts supplied by reference TRBV5-1 and TRBJ1-1, is KAGVTQTPRYLIKTRGQQVTLSCSPISGHRSVSWYQQTPGQGLQFLFEYFSETQRNKGNFPGRFSGRQFSNSRSEMNVSTLELGDSALYLCASSLGAMMDTEAFFGQGTRLTVV.

V is TRBV6-6 and J is TRBJ1-2; TRBD1 matches 8 bases. The germline CDR1 and CDR2 sequences are MNHNY and SVGAGI (reference sequence). The V segment lost 5 bases and the J segment 0 bases; nucleotides outside the gene matches: 11. This CDR3 spans 17 amino acids. CDR3 amino acids: CASSLQGVITANYGYTF. As DNA, the CDR3 is TGTGCCAGCAGTCTACAGGGGGTAATCACAGCTAACTATGGCTACACCTTC.

This clone has more than one count but fewer than ten. This chain joins TRBV27 and TRBJ2-7; D is unresolved. V was pared by 0 bases and J by 9 bases, with 15 bases between. CDR3 length equals 14 residues. Germline CDR1 and CDR2: MNHEY and SMNVEV (reference sequence). CDR3 in amino acids: CASSLSSDYYWQYF. The DNA for the CDR3 is TGTGCCAGCAGTTTATCATCAGATTATTATTGGCAGTACTTC.

This chain connects TRBV19 to TRBJ1-1, with 8 bases fitting TRBD1. CDR3 size: 14 residues. V dropped 5 bases and J dropped 0; count of bases not matched to a gene: 2. Germline CDR1 reads LNHDA; CDR2 reads SQIVND (reference sequence). The DNA for the CDR3 is TGTGCCAGTAGTGCGGGACAGGTGAACACTGAAGCTTTCTTT. Protein: CASSAGQVNTEAFF.

The chain recombines TRBV24-1 with TRBJ2-2; TRBD2 aligns across 15 bases. CDR1 and CDR2 from the germline V gene are KGHDR and SFDVKD. Trimming took 4 bases from V and 0 from J; bases not matched to a gene: 2. The CDR3 is 18 amino acids. CDR3 loop: CATSERTSGRANTGELFF. The CDR3 nucleotides read TGTGCCACCAGTGAGAGGACTAGCGGGAGGGCGAACACCGGGGAGCTGTTTTTT.

The chain carries TRBV7-9 and TRBJ1-5; 7 nucleotides line up with TRBD1. The CDR3 loop spans 17 amino acids. Per the germline V gene, CDR1 is SEHNR and CDR2 is FQNEAQ (reference sequence). V shed 5 bases, J shed 3 bases, and the junction held 13 bases outside the gene matches. The DNA of the CDR3 is TGTGCCAGCAGCCGCACGGGACAGACTACTTTCAATCAGCCCCAGCATTTT. Protein product: CASSRTGQTTFNQPQHF.

This clone was observed a single time. This chain joins TRBV29-1 and TRBJ1-1, with D maybe TRBD1 (5 bases). CDR1 is SQVTM and CDR2 is ANQGSEA in the germline V gene. The CDR3 totals 13 residues. V lost 6 bases and J 5 bases, leaving 16 bases between the germline ends. The CDR3 DNA is TGCAGCGTCCTCCGGGACTCTCAAACTGAAGCTTTCTTT. This gives the protein CSVLRDSQTEAFF.

The CDR3 sequence: CASSAQALAGVYEQYF. The CDR3 DNA reads as TGTGCCAGCAGTGCACAGGCCCTAGCGGGAGTCTACGAGCAGTACTTC. V is TRBV6-1 and J is TRBJ2-7, with TRBD2 matching 10 bases. CDR1 is MNHNS and CDR2 is SASEGT in the germline V gene. With V trimmed by 4 bases and J by 3 bases, 9 bases remained unmatched. The CDR3 covers 16 residues.

The V gene is TRBV6-5, the J gene TRBJ1-4, with TRBD1 as a possible D gene (6 bases). This CDR3 has 14 residues. Germline V lookup: CDR1 MNHEY, CDR2 SVGAGI. V lost 6 bases to trimming and J lost 0 bases, with 8 bases between them. CDR3 protein: CASRRTATNEKLFF. CDR3 bases: TGTGCCAGCAGAAGGACAGCAACTAATGAAAAACTGTTTTTT.

The chain employs TRBV28 and TRBJ2-7, with TRBD2 matching 7 bases. This CDR3 is 13 amino acids long. J gave up 0 bases and V 8 bases, and 4 bases lay outside the gene matches. Germline-derived CDR1 and CDR2 are MDHEN and SYDVKM. CDR3 DNA sequence: TGTGCCAGCCGGGGGGTGTCCTCCTACGAGCAGTACTTC. Translation: CASRGVSSYEQYF. The full variable domain, completed using reference TRBV28 and TRBJ2-7, is DVKVTQSSRYLVKRTGEKVFLECVQDMDHENMFWYRQDPGLGLRLIYFSYDVKMKEKGDIPEGYSVSREKKERFSLILESASTNQTSMYLCASRGVSSYEQYFGPGTRLTVT.

In this sample, this clone turned up once. The rearrangement links TRBV30 to TRBJ1-5; D remains ambiguous. Germline loops: CDR1 GTSNPN, CDR2 SVGIG (reference sequence). Trimming removed 4 bases at V and 0 bases at J, with 7 bases between. This CDR3 is 13 amino acids long. CDR3 sequence reads: CAWTSGSNQPQHF. CDR3 DNA sequence: TGTGCCTGGACTTCCGGTAGCAATCAGCCCCAGCATTTT.

This chain uses TRBV2 with TRBJ1-2, with TRBD1 matching over 8 bases. Per the germline V gene, CDR1 is SNHLY and CDR2 is FYNNEI. CDR3 length equals 13 residues. Trimming at V came to 10 bases and at J to 8 bases, leaving 12 bases not matched to a gene. The CDR3 is CATEAQGAEGYTF. CDR3 in DNA: TGTGCCACCGAAGCTCAGGGGGCGGAAGGCTACACCTTC.

The J gene is TRBJ2-1, the V gene TRBV27, with TRBD1 identical over 8 bases. Germline CDR1 reads MNHEY; CDR2 reads SMNVEV (reference sequence). V lost 6 bases and J lost 6; bases outside the gene matches: 16. This CDR3 has 17 residues. In DNA form, the CDR3 reads TGTGCCAGCAGCAGACTCGGGCCAGGGGGCCTCATCAATGAGCAGTTCTTC. Its translation: CASSRLGPGGLINEQFF.

The chain recombines TRBV15 with TRBJ1-1; D might be TRBD1 (5 bases). V was pared by 7 bases and J by 5 bases, with 14 bases between. The CDR3 length is 13 residues. CDR1 and CDR2 (germline): LNHNV, YYDKDF (reference sequence). As DNA, the CDR3 is TGTGCCACCACTCGGACGGAGGGGACTGAAGCTTTCTTT. It yields the protein CATTRTEGTEAFF.

The chain is built from TRBV6-6 and TRBJ2-2; TRBD2 agrees at 7 bases. The junction had 11 bases not matched to a gene; V was cut back by 5 bases and J by 5 bases. The length of the CDR3 is 16 residues. Germline assignment: CDR1 MNHNY and CDR2 SVGAGI (reference sequence). The chain's CDR3 is CASSPPGGSGTGELFF. The DNA of the CDR3 is TGTGCCAGCAGTCCCCCTGGCGGGAGTGGTACCGGGGAGCTGTTTTTT.

The V gene is TRBV27, the J gene TRBJ2-7, with 14 positions matching TRBD2. CDR1 MNHEY and CDR2 SMNVEV come from the germline V gene (reference sequence). Germline trimming cut 5 bases from V and 5 bases from J; bases unmatched to any gene: 2. This CDR3 region has 14 residues. CDR3 region: CASSPGLAGDEQYF. CDR3 nucleotides: TGTGCCAGCAGTCCGGGACTAGCGGGGGACGAGCAGTACTTC.

The chain has TRBV6-5 and TRBJ2-1, with 13 bases fitting TRBD2. Trimming took 6 bases from V and 8 from J; bases not matched to a gene: 7. The CDR3 runs to 15 residues. Per germline, CDR1 MNHEY and CDR2 SVGAGI. DNA of the CDR3: TGTGCCAGCAGCGGTGGACTAGCGGGAGTAGATGAGCAGTTCTTC. Protein: CASSGGLAGVDEQFF.

The chain combines TRBV6-5 with TRBJ2-7, with D possibly TRBD1 on 6 matching bases. CDR3 length: 14 residues. Germline V gives CDR1 MNHEY, CDR2 SVGAGI. The V and J ends lost 2 bases and 3 bases respectively, with 11 bases between them. The CDR3 region is CASSYRGQNYEQYF. CDR3 nucleotide sequence: TGTGCCAGCAGTTACCGCGGACAGAACTACGAGCAGTACTTC.

This clone was seen a few times. The chain carries TRBV10-1 and TRBJ2-7; 8 bases map to TRBD2. The CDR3 loop spans 14 amino acids. V lost 10 bases and J lost 2; bases outside the gene matches: 10. The germline CDR1 and CDR2 sequences are WNHNN and SYGVQD (reference sequence). The CDR3: CATQPGGGTYEQYF. DNA of the CDR3: TGCGCCACCCAGCCGGGCGGGGGGACCTACGAGCAGTACTTC.

The rearrangement links TRBV15 to TRBJ2-2; perhaps TRBD2 as D (6 bases). CDR3 size: 17 residues. Germline V gene lookup returns CDR1 LNHNV and CDR2 YYDKDF (reference sequence). The V end lost 0 bases, the J end lost 4 bases, and 15 bases lay between the germline ends. In DNA, the CDR3 is TGTGCCACCAGCAGAGATGGCAGCGGGTATACCACCGGGGAGCTGTTTTTT. Translated: CATSRDGSGYTTGELFF.